These 21 T cell receptor beta chains share one sample of origin, sequenced in a study of T cell responses to AZD1222 COVID-19 vaccine. The table came from immunoSEQ multiplex PCR; TCRdb's copy has only in-frame clones and leaves some out. The table records over 150,000 clones, around 93% of them present only once. Sequencing used peripheral blood, obtained 28 days after the second AZD1222 dose. These receptors all stem from an adult who received the AZD1222 COVID-19 vaccine.

The chain has TRBV19 and TRBJ2-3, with 7 bases fitting TRBD2. CDR3 length equals 13 residues. CDR1 is LNHDA, CDR2 SQIVND, per germline (reference sequence). Trimming at V came to 10 bases and at J to 0 bases, leaving 4 bases not matched to a gene. The CDR3 here is CATGGGSTDTQYF. Here the CDR3 DNA reads TGTGCCACCGGGGGAGGGAGCACAGATACGCAGTATTTT.

This chain uses TRBV7-2 with TRBJ2-4; possible D gene TRBD2, 5 bases. In germline, CDR1 is SGHTA, CDR2 FQGNSA. This CDR3 is 16 amino acids long. Trimming stripped 5 bases from V and 0 bases from J, with 14 bases between. CDR3 in DNA: TGTGCCAGCAGCCCGGACCCTGGACTAGCCAAAAACATTCAGTACTTC. It yields the protein CASSPDPGLAKNIQYF.

V usage is TRBV4-1 and J usage is TRBJ1-2, with D possibly matching TRBD1 (6 bases). CDR3 length: 16 amino acids. Germline V gives CDR1 MGHRA, CDR2 YSYEKL. V was trimmed by 4 bases and J by 8 bases, leaving 23 bases between them. The DNA for the CDR3 is TGCGCCAGCAGCCCTCCCGGTGGGAAAGGGGGAGAAGGCTACACCTTC. Protein product: CASSPPGGKGGEGYTF.

This clone has just one count. This chain connects TRBV9 to TRBJ1-6; D remains unclear. Germline V gene sequence: CDR1 SGDLS, CDR2 YYNGEE. The CDR3 runs to 16 residues. Trimming took 0 bases from V and 0 from J, leaving 7 bases between them. CDR3 amino acids: CASSVGGSSYNSPLHF. For the CDR3, the DNA is TGTGCCAGCAGCGTAGGAGGTAGCTCCTATAATTCACCCCTCCACTTT.

The chain has TRBV2 and TRBJ1-5; 9 bases are shared with TRBD1. V gave up 7 bases and J gave up 6 bases; unmatched junction bases: 13. The germline gives CDR1 SNHLY, CDR2 FYNNEI. The CDR3 totals 16 residues. This CDR3 reads CASNLEGTGIFQPQHF. The CDR3 region has the DNA TGTGCCAGCAATCTTGAGGGGACAGGGATTTTTCAGCCCCAGCATTTT.

This rearrangement joins TRBV7-2 to TRBJ2-3; a possible D gene is TRBD1 (5 bases). Germline V lookup: CDR1 SGHTA, CDR2 FQGNSA. CDR3 length: 15 amino acids. V was cut by 5 bases and J by 1 base, with 13 bases left in between. CDR3 residues: CASSLDKGGTDTQYF. CDR3 sequence (DNA): TGTGCCAGCAGCCTGGACAAAGGGGGCACAGATACGCAGTATTTT.

The chain links TRBV29-1 to TRBJ1-5, with no clear D. V dropped 4 bases and J dropped 0 bases, with 4 bases sitting between them. This CDR3 has 12 residues. Germline CDR1 reads SQVTM; CDR2 reads ANQGSEA. The CDR3 is CSVGFSNQPQHF. CDR3 in DNA: TGCAGCGTTGGCTTTAGCAATCAGCCCCAGCATTTT.

The DNA for the CDR3 is TGTGCCAGCAGTTACAGGGGGTTACTAGCGGGGTACGGGATTATGGCAGATACGCAGTATTTT. Its translation is CASSYRGLLAGYGIMADTQYF. The J gene is TRBJ2-3, the V gene TRBV6-2 or TRBV6-3, with TRBD2 matching 10 bases. The CDR3 has 21 amino acids. V shed 2 bases and J 4 bases; nucleotides not matched to a gene: 21. CDR1 and CDR2 from the germline V gene are MNHEY and SVGEGT.

Worth noting for this clone: Other DNA sequences from this sample encode an identical CDR3 as well. The chain uses TRBV5-1 and TRBJ1-6; D is perhaps TRBD1 (6 bases). CDR1 is SGHRS and CDR2 is YFSETQ in the germline V gene. V lost 2 bases and J 7 bases, leaving 13 bases between the germline ends. There are 15 residues in the CDR3. This CDR3 reads CASSLAGGRNSPLHF. The CDR3 coding sequence is TGCGCCAGCAGCTTAGCGGGGGGCCGGAATTCACCCCTCCACTTT.

The V call is TRBV18, the J call TRBJ2-5; 7 bases fit TRBD1. Germline V CDR1 and CDR2: KGHSH, LQKENI. V shed 1 base, J shed 3 bases, and the junction held 8 bases outside the gene matches. There are 16 residues in the CDR3. The CDR3 sequence: CASSPQPTGVKETQYF. Written as DNA, the CDR3 is TGTGCCAGCTCACCACAACCTACAGGGGTTAAAGAGACCCAGTACTTC.

This chain joins TRBV19 and TRBJ2-3; D may be TRBD2 (6 bases). The germline gives CDR1 LNHDA, CDR2 SQIVND (reference sequence). The V end lost 3 bases, the J end lost 3 bases, and 10 bases lay between the germline ends. This CDR3 comprises 14 residues. In nucleotides, the CDR3 is TGTGCCAGTAGTATGAAGGGGAGGACAGATACGCAGTATTTT. Translation: CASSMKGRTDTQYF.

The rearrangement joins TRBV19 to TRBJ2-3, with D perhaps matching TRBD2 (5 bases). V gave up 3 bases and J gave up 4 bases, with 14 bases separating them. The CDR3 consists of 15 residues. CDR1 and CDR2 from the germline V gene are LNHDA and SQIVND (reference sequence). The CDR3 loop is CASSMDWPFADTQYF. In nucleotides, the CDR3 is TGTGCCAGTAGTATGGACTGGCCCTTCGCAGATACGCAGTATTTT. The full variable domain, completed using reference TRBV19 and TRBJ2-3, is DGGITQSPKYLFRKEGQNVTLSCEQNLNHDAMYWYRQDPGQGLRLIYYSQIVNDFQKGDIAEGYSVSREKKESFPLTVTSAQKNPTAFYLCASSMDWPFADTQYFGPGTRLTVL.

The CDR3 bases are TGTGCCAGCAGTTTTAAGCTTAACTATGGCTACACCTTC. This codes for CASSFKLNYGYTF. The chain links TRBV12-3 or TRBV12-4 to TRBJ1-2, with D unclear. The CDR3 contains 13 residues. Trimming removed 3 bases from V and 1 base from J, with 6 bases in between.

The chain links TRBV5-1 to TRBJ1-1; 8 nucleotides line up with TRBD1. V dropped 2 bases and J dropped 7; count of bases not matched to a gene: 7. The length of the CDR3 is 14 residues. Germline values: CDR1 SGHRS, CDR2 YFSETQ. CDR3 nucleotides: TGCGCCAGCAGCTTATCACAGGGGGAAGTTGAAGCTTTCTTT. Translation: CASSLSQGEVEAFF.

The CDR3 nucleotides are TGTGCCAGCAGCCAAGATAGACCGCTTGCACCAGGGGGCGCAAACTATGGCTACACCTTC. Amino acids: CASSQDRPLAPGGANYGYTF. The V call is TRBV3-1 (or the pseudogene TRBV3-2), the J call TRBJ1-2; 8 bases fit TRBD1. Unmatched junction bases numbered 17, after V lost 0 bases and J lost 2 bases. The CDR3 length is 20 residues. Germline values: CDR1 LGHDT, CDR2 YNNKEL (reference sequence).

The chain uses TRBV3-1 (or the pseudogene TRBV3-2) and TRBJ1-4, with D possibly being TRBD1 (5 bases). V dropped 4 bases and J dropped 6 bases, with 18 bases sitting between them. The CDR3 consists of 16 residues. Germline V gene data show CDR1 as LGHDT and CDR2 as YNNKEL (reference sequence). The CDR3 region is CASSRFGRGGDEKLFF. In nucleotides, the CDR3 is TGTGCCAGCAGCCGCTTCGGGAGGGGAGGAGATGAAAAACTGTTTTTT.

The rearrangement uses TRBV7-9 and TRBJ2-1, with 12 positions matching TRBD1. The CDR3 runs 19 residues. J was trimmed by 0 bases and V by 7 bases; bases with no gene match: 13. From germline, CDR1 is SEHNR and CDR2 FQNEAQ (reference sequence). This chain's CDR3 is CASTQPGQGARGSYNEQFF. CDR3 coding DNA: TGTGCCAGCACACAACCGGGACAGGGGGCGAGAGGCTCCTACAATGAGCAGTTCTTC.

J is TRBJ1-2 and V is TRBV7-9; D may be TRBD1 (5 bases). Looked up from germline, CDR1 is SEHNR and CDR2 is FQNEAQ (reference sequence). This CDR3 is built from 12 residues. V lost 5 bases and J lost 8, with 12 bases in between. The CDR3 region is CASSGGERGYTF. The CDR3 nucleotides read TGTGCCAGCAGCGGGGGGGAGAGAGGCTACACCTTC.

The chain combines TRBV27 with TRBJ1-2, with a tentative D call TRBD1 (5 bases). The CDR3 runs to 18 residues. CDR1 is MNHEY, CDR2 SMNVEV, per germline (reference sequence). V shed 4 bases and J shed 0 bases, with 21 bases lying between them. The CDR3 protein is CASSSLQAYLGPNYGYTF. CDR3 in DNA: TGTGCCAGCAGTTCTCTACAGGCCTACCTAGGGCCTAACTATGGCTACACCTTC.

The sample holds one count of this clone. The chain is built from TRBV19 and TRBJ1-4, with 7 bases lining up with TRBD1. Germline CDR1 and CDR2: LNHDA and SQIVND (reference sequence). The ends lost 4 bases at V and 4 bases at J; junction bases unmatched: 6. This CDR3 is built from 15 residues. The CDR3 region has the DNA TGTGCCAGTAGTACCGGGACAGCCTATAATGAAAAACTGTTTTTT. As protein: CASSTGTAYNEKLFF. The variable domain in full, completed from reference TRBV19 and TRBJ1-4, reads DGGITQSPKYLFRKEGQNVTLSCEQNLNHDAMYWYRQDPGQGLRLIYYSQIVNDFQKGDIAEGYSVSREKKESFPLTVTSAQKNPTAFYLCASSTGTAYNEKLFFGSGTQLSVL.

CDR3 nucleotide sequence: TGTGCCAGCAAGGATAGGGGAAGTAGAAGTGAAAAACTGTTTTTT. Its protein is CASKDRGSRSEKLFF. This chain connects TRBV2 to TRBJ1-4; maybe TRBD1 (5 bases). Germline assignment: CDR1 SNHLY and CDR2 FYNNEI. V dropped 7 bases and J dropped 7 bases, with 19 bases sitting between them. The CDR3 is 15 amino acids.